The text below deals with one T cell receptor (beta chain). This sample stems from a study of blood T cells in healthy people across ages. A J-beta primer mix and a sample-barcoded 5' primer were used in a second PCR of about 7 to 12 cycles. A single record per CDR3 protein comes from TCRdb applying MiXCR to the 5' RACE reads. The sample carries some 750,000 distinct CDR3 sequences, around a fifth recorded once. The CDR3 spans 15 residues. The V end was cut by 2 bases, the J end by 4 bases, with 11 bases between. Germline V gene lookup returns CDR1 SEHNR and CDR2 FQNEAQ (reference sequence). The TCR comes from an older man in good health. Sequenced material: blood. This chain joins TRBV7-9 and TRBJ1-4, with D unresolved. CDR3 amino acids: CASSLSRRSNEKLFF. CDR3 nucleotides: TGTGCCAGCAGCTTAAGCCGCAGGAGTAATGAAAAACTGTTTTTT.